One sample yielded the 32 T cell receptor beta chains listed below, sequenced in a study of cytomegalovirus exposure and HLA in healthy donors. Primers included in the PCR were 60 Vbeta and 13 Jbeta primers. The method was immunoSEQ multiplex PCR; TCRdb's version includes in-frame clones alone and lacks a portion of them. The repertoire consists of 150,000 to 200,000 clones, with approximately 82% occurring once and the leading ten covering about 10%. Sequences were obtained from PBMCs. The receptor set was obtained from a man between 18 and 35 years old in good health and CMV-seropositive.

With respect to this clone: Germline and junction disagree at one end, which may indicate a read error. DNA for the CDR3: TGTGCCAGCAGTCTTTCTCCCGGGGCGGGAGGACCCACATATACGCAGTATTTT. Translated, it gives CASSLSPGAGGPTYTQYF. The chain employs TRBV27 and TRBJ2-3; the match to TRBD2 covers 8 bases. The CDR3 runs 18 residues. CDR1 MNHEY and CDR2 SMNVEV come from the germline V gene (reference sequence).

This chain links TRBV28 with TRBJ2-7; TRBD2 agrees at 13 bases. The CDR3 consists of 14 residues. Germline V gene data show CDR1 as MDHEN and CDR2 as SYDVKM. The CDR3 loop reads CASRGTSGTLTSSV. The CDR3, as DNA: TGTGCCAGCAGGGGGACTAGCGGGACTTTAACATCTTCGGTG.

V and J are TRBV27 and TRBJ2-1, with 7 bases lining up with TRBD2. The germline V gene has CDR1 MNHEY and CDR2 SMNVEV (reference sequence). This CDR3 has 15 amino acids. V gave up 3 bases and J gave up 3 bases; unmatched junction bases: 5. CDR3 nucleotide sequence: TGTGCCAGCAGTTTTGGGGGGGGGTTCTACAATGAGCAGTTCTTC. This sequence encodes CASSFGGGFYNEQFF.

This clone was counted a few times. The junction departs from the called germline gene at one end, perhaps through a read error. The rearrangement joins TRBV7-9 to TRBJ1-3; D is ambiguous. CDR3 size: 11 residues. Germline-derived CDR1 and CDR2 are SEHNR and FQNEAQ (reference sequence). The CDR3 spells CSSTSGNTIYF. CDR3 nucleotides: TGTTCCAGCACCAGCGGCAACACCATATATTTT. The complete variable domain, with remaining parts taken from reference TRBV7-9 and TRBJ1-3, reads DTGVSQNPRHKITKRGQNVTFRCDPISEHNRLYWYRQTLGQGPEFLTYFQNEAQLEKSRLLSDRFSAERPKGSFSTLEIQRTEQGDSAMYLCSSTSGNTIYFGEGSWLTVV.

The V gene is TRBV6-1, the J gene TRBJ2-7; D is ambiguous. The germline gives CDR1 MNHNS, CDR2 SASEGT. Trimming removed 5 bases at V and 2 bases at J, with 4 bases between. This CDR3 has 11 amino acids. As DNA, the CDR3 is TGTGCCAGCAGTACTCCCTACGAGCAGTACTTC. As protein: CASSTPYEQYF.

This clone was observed a handful of times. The J gene is TRBJ2-1, the V gene TRBV7-9; TRBD1 aligns across 9 bases. CDR1 and CDR2 from the germline V gene are SEHNR and FQNEAQ (reference sequence). The CDR3 length is 14 residues. With 5 bases clipped from V and 7 bases from J, the junction kept 6 bases outside the gene matches. DNA of the CDR3: TGTGCCAGCAGCCCCACAGGGGGCGCGAATGAGCAGTTCTTC. The encoded protein is CASSPTGGANEQFF.

This clone showed up just a few times. This sequence joins TRBV7-3 and TRBJ2-1; D unresolved. Trimming removed 2 bases at V and 6 bases at J, with 11 bases between. The CDR3 runs to 14 residues. The germline gives CDR1 SGHTA, CDR2 FQGTGA. DNA for the CDR3: TGTGCCAGCAGCTTAGGTTCTAGTAGCAATGAGCAGTTCTTC. It yields the protein CASSLGSSSNEQFF.

V usage is TRBV28 and J usage is TRBJ2-2; D unresolved. CDR3 length: 13 residues. Trimming removed 4 bases at V and 1 base at J, with 4 bases between. CDR1 is MDHEN and CDR2 is SYDVKM in the germline V gene. The DNA for the CDR3 is TGTGCCAGCAGTTCGCGGAACACCGGGGAGCTGTTTTTT. It specifies CASSSRNTGELFF.

CDR3 sequence reads: CASSYSTGQVYEQYF. CDR3 DNA: TGTGCCAGCAGTTACTCGACGGGACAGGTCTACGAGCAGTACTTC. The gene calls are TRBV6-6 and TRBJ2-7; TRBD1 matches at 8 bases. CDR1 MNHNY and CDR2 SVGAGI come from the germline V gene (reference sequence). The CDR3 contains 15 residues. J was trimmed by 3 bases and V by 0 bases; bases with no gene match: 4.

This clone was picked up a small number of times. The chain has TRBV7-9 and TRBJ2-7; D not certain. Germline V gives CDR1 SEHNR, CDR2 FQNEAQ (reference sequence). The V end was cut by 3 bases, the J end by 3 bases, with 9 bases between. CDR3 length equals 13 residues. CDR3 protein: CASSFDTNYEQYF. Here the CDR3 DNA reads TGTGCCAGCAGCTTCGACACGAACTACGAGCAGTACTTC.

This clone was picked up a small number of times. V gene TRBV9 combines with J gene TRBJ1-5; no firm D call. CDR3 length: 15 amino acids. Germline V gene sequence: CDR1 SGDLS, CDR2 YYNGEE. V was pared by 0 bases and J by 0 bases, with 7 bases between. CDR3 sequence reads: CASSVGADSNQPQHF. The DNA of the CDR3 is TGTGCCAGCAGCGTAGGTGCAGATAGCAATCAGCCCCAGCATTTT. Full variable domain (remainder filled in from reference TRBV9 and TRBJ1-5): DSGVTQTPKHLITATGQRVTLRCSPRSGDLSVYWYQQSLDQGLQFLIQYYNGEERAKGNILERFSAQQFPDLHSELNLSSLELGDSALYFCASSVGADSNQPQHFGDGTRLSIL.

The V call is TRBV4-1, the J call TRBJ2-1; TRBD2 is a possible D gene (5 bases). CDR1 and CDR2 (germline): MGHRA, YSYEKL. Trimming took off 1 base at V and 9 bases at J, with 13 bases between the two ends. The CDR3 sequence is 14 residues long. CDR3 DNA: TGCGCCAGCAGCCAAGGTCCTGGACGGGGTGAGCAGTTCTTC. Its translation is CASSQGPGRGEQFF.

The chain links TRBV18 to TRBJ2-5; D remains unclear. Germline CDR1 and CDR2: KGHSH and LQKENI. The CDR3 runs 14 residues. The V end lost 3 bases, the J end lost 2 bases, and 10 bases lay between the germline ends. The CDR3 loop is CASSPYVLQETQYF. The DNA for the CDR3 is TGTGCCAGCTCACCCTACGTACTACAAGAGACCCAGTACTTC.

This clone was observed a handful of times. This chain uses TRBV6-1 with TRBJ1-2; possibly TRBD1 for D (6 bases). Germline V lookup: CDR1 MNHNS, CDR2 SASEGT. Trimming took off 2 bases at V and 8 bases at J, with 12 bases between the two ends. The CDR3 sequence is 13 residues long. Here the CDR3 DNA reads TGTGCCAGCAGTGAAATCAGGGGTGTGGGCTACACCTTC. Amino acid sequence: CASSEIRGVGYTF.

The V call is TRBV27, the J call TRBJ1-2; 7 positions agree with TRBD1. Germline CDR1 MNHEY, CDR2 SMNVEV (reference sequence). This CDR3 comprises 14 residues. J was trimmed by 7 bases and V by 6 bases; bases with no gene match: 11. For the CDR3, the DNA is TGTGCCAGCAGCCCACTCCGACAGGGCGCTGGCTACACCTTC. It encodes CASSPLRQGAGYTF.

This clone occurred once. This rearrangement joins TRBV10-3 to TRBJ2-1; 9 bases map to TRBD2. Trimming at V came to 7 bases and at J to 6 bases, leaving 4 bases not matched to a gene. The CDR3 contains 13 residues. Per germline, CDR1 ENHRY and CDR2 SYGVKD. For the CDR3, the DNA is TGTGCCATCAAGGAGCGGGAGGTCAATGAGCAGTTCTTC. Amino acid sequence: CAIKEREVNEQFF.

The rearrangement links TRBV28 to TRBJ2-5, with 7 bases lining up with TRBD1. The germline V gene has CDR1 MDHEN and CDR2 SYDVKM. V trimming: 5 bases; J trimming: 1 base; junction bases outside the gene matches: 1. The CDR3 extends over 13 amino acids. For the CDR3, the DNA is TGTGCCAGCAGTAGGGACAGCCAAGAGACCCAGTACTTC. Residues: CASSRDSQETQYF.

This rearrangement joins TRBV11-2 to TRBJ2-3; 10 nucleotides agree with TRBD2. This CDR3 has 17 amino acids. Germline assignment: CDR1 SGHAT and CDR2 FQNNGV. The trim removed 5 bases at V and 5 bases at J, leaving 13 bases unmatched. The CDR3 reads CASSPRGASGSIDTQYF. The CDR3 DNA reads as TGTGCCAGCAGCCCCCGAGGGGCTAGCGGGAGTATAGATACGCAGTATTTT.

V and J are TRBV19 and TRBJ1-5, with TRBD1 identical over 9 bases. The length of the CDR3 is 16 residues. The germline V gene has CDR1 LNHDA and CDR2 SQIVND (reference sequence). V shed 6 bases, J shed 3 bases, and the junction held 9 bases outside the gene matches. DNA for the CDR3: TGTGCCAGTAGGAAGACAGGGGGACGCCCCAATCAGCCCCAGCATTTT. It translates to CASRKTGGRPNQPQHF.

V is TRBV12-2 and J is TRBJ2-7; the table names TRBD2, a call not compared with the DNA. TRBV12-2 is labeled a pseudogene. CDR3 length equals 16 residues. CDR3 DNA: TGTGCAAGTCGCTTATCACTAGCGGGAACCAGCTGCGAGCAGTACTTC. Residues: CASRLSLAGTSCEQYF.

V and J are TRBV27 and TRBJ2-1; D unresolved. CDR3 size: 15 residues. CDR1 is MNHEY and CDR2 is SMNVEV in the germline V gene (reference sequence). Trimming took 7 bases from V and 0 from J, leaving 13 bases between them. CDR3 residues: CASTLGASSYNEQFF. The CDR3 DNA follows: TGTGCCAGCACCCTGGGCGCCAGCTCCTACAATGAGCAGTTCTTC.

As DNA, the CDR3 is TGTGCCAGCAGCGTAGAGAGTAACTCCTACAATGAGCAGTTCTTC. As protein: CASSVESNSYNEQFF. The J gene is TRBJ2-1, the V gene TRBV9; D gene unclear. CDR1 is SGDLS and CDR2 is YYNGEE in the germline V gene. The CDR3 is made up of 15 amino acids. Trimming cost V 0 bases and J 0 bases, with 7 bases left between them. The complete variable domain, with remaining parts taken from reference TRBV9 and TRBJ2-1, reads DSGVTQTPKHLITATGQRVTLRCSPRSGDLSVYWYQQSLDQGLQFLIQYYNGEERAKGNILERFSAQQFPDLHSELNLSSLELGDSALYFCASSVESNSYNEQFFGPGTRLTVL.

This clone was recorded a few times. The chain couples TRBV5-3 to TRBJ2-2, with TRBD2 matching over 8 bases. TRBV5-3 is classed as an ORF, of uncertain function. CDR3 length equals 16 residues. V shed 1 base, J shed 5 bases, and the junction held 7 bases outside the gene matches. Here the CDR3 reads CARSLWHGRGTGELFF. For the CDR3, the DNA is TGTGCCAGAAGCTTGTGGCACGGGAGGGGAACCGGGGAGCTGTTTTTT.

This clone appeared once. V gene TRBV5-6 combines with J gene TRBJ1-4, with a weak D call TRBD1 (6 bases). CDR1 is SGHDT, CDR2 YYEEEE, per germline. V shed 4 bases and J shed 10 bases, with 14 bases lying between them. The CDR3 runs to 13 residues. As DNA, the CDR3 is TGTGCCAGCAGCCCAGGGGTCGAAGGAAAACTGTTTTTT. It specifies CASSPGVEGKLFF. Complete variable domain (other parts from reference TRBV5-6 and TRBJ1-4): DAGVTQSPTHLIKTRGQQVTLRCSPKSGHDTVSWYQQALGQGPQFIFQYYEEEERQRGNFPDRFSGHQFPNYSSELNVNALLLGDSALYLCASSPGVEGKLFFGSGTQLSVL.

There are a few counts of this clone. J is TRBJ1-1 and V is TRBV12-5, with TRBD1 matching over 8 bases. After removal of 4 bases from V and 4 bases from J, the junction contained 8 bases not matched to a gene. This CDR3 is built from 15 residues. Germline V gene sequence: CDR1 LGHNT, CDR2 FRNRAP. The CDR3 region has the DNA TGTGCTAGTGGTTCTTCGACAGGGGACGGCACTGAAGCTTTCTTT. Translation gives CASGSSTGDGTEAFF.

V usage is TRBV28 and J usage is TRBJ2-3; D ambiguous. CDR3 length equals 13 residues. Germline V gene lookup returns CDR1 MDHEN and CDR2 SYDVKM. Trimming stripped 4 bases from V and 3 bases from J, with 8 bases between. In nucleotides, the CDR3 is TGTGCCAGCAGTTCCCGCGAAACAGATACGCAGTATTTT. It codes for CASSSRETDTQYF.

In its sample, this clone was seen a few times. The chain has TRBV27 and TRBJ2-3; TRBD1 aligns across 8 bases. CDR1 MNHEY and CDR2 SMNVEV come from the germline V gene (reference sequence). Losses at the gene ends were 5 bases for V and 4 bases for J; bases not matched to a gene: 17. The CDR3 is made up of 18 amino acids. The CDR3 loop reads CASSPGGQGVGWADTQYF. Written as DNA, the CDR3 is TGTGCCAGCAGTCCAGGCGGACAGGGCGTCGGATGGGCAGATACGCAGTATTTT.

The chain couples TRBV7-3 to TRBJ2-7, with 7 bases aligning to TRBD1. The CDR3 is made up of 14 amino acids. Germline-derived CDR1 and CDR2 are SGHTA and FQGTGA. Trimming at V came to 5 bases and at J to 6 bases, leaving 10 bases not matched to a gene. The CDR3 nucleotides read TGTGCCAGCAGCGAGACAGGGTTGGCGGGCGAGCAGTACTTC. Translating gives CASSETGLAGEQYF.

CDR3 DNA: TGTGCCAGCAGCTTACTAGTGCCTAGCACAGATACGCAGTATTTT. Translation gives CASSLLVPSTDTQYF. V and J are TRBV7-2 and TRBJ2-3; D is undetermined. Trimming removed 2 bases from V and 0 bases from J, with 9 bases in between. Germline loops: CDR1 SGHTA, CDR2 FQGNSA. This CDR3 has 15 amino acids.

The chain employs TRBV5-4 and TRBJ2-1; 9 nucleotides agree with TRBD1. V was pared by 5 bases and J by 8 bases, with 5 bases of the junction left unmatched. The CDR3 is made up of 13 amino acids. Germline V gene data show CDR1 as SGHNT and CDR2 as YYREEE (reference sequence). CDR3 sequence (DNA): TGTGCCAGCAGGAGGACAGGGGACGATGAGCAGTTCTTC. Translating it yields CASRRTGDDEQFF.

The chain is built from TRBV6-1 and TRBJ1-2; D uncertain. The V end lost 1 base, the J end lost 5 bases, and 17 bases lay between the germline ends. Looked up from germline, CDR1 is MNHNS and CDR2 is SASEGT. This CDR3 has 16 amino acids. CDR3 protein: CASSEGLIGIRYGYTF. In DNA form, the CDR3 reads TGTGCCAGCAGTGAAGGGTTGATCGGGATTAGATATGGCTACACCTTC.

The chain joins TRBV27 to TRBJ2-7; TRBD2 agrees at 11 bases. This CDR3 is 15 amino acids long. Germline V lookup: CDR1 MNHEY, CDR2 SMNVEV (reference sequence). After removal of 5 bases from V and 0 bases from J, the junction contained 3 bases not matched to a gene. The chain's CDR3 is CASSRTSGGSYEQYF. The CDR3 region has the DNA TGTGCCAGCAGTCGCACTAGCGGGGGCTCCTACGAGCAGTACTTC.